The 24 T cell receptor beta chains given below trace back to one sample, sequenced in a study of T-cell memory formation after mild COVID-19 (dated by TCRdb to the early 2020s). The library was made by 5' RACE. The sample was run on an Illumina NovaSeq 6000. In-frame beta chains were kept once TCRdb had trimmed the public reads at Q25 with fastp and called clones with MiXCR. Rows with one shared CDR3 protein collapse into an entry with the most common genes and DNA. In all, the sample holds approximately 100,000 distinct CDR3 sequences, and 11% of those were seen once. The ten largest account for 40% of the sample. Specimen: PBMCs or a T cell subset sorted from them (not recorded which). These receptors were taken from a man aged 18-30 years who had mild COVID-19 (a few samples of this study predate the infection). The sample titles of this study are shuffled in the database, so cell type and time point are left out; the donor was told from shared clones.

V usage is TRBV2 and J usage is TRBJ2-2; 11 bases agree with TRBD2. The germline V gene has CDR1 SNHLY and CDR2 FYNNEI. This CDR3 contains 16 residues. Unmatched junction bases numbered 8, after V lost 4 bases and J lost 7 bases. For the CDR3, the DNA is TGTGCCAGCAGTGTCGTAGCGGGGGGGCCCTTCGGGGAGCTGTTTTTT. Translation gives CASSVVAGGPFGELFF.

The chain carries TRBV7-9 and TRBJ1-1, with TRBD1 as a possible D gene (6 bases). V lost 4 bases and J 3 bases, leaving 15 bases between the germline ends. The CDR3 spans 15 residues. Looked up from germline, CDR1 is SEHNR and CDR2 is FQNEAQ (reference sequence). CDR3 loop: CASSSPGHLDTEAFF. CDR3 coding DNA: TGTGCCAGCAGCTCTCCGGGACACCTGGACACTGAAGCTTTCTTT.

The CDR3 DNA reads as TGTGCCAGCAGCCCAACCGGGTACGATAGTGGCTACGAGCAGTACTTC. Protein: CASSPTGYDSGYEQYF. The V gene is TRBV7-9, the J gene TRBJ2-7; D uncertain. Trimming shortened V by 5 bases and J by 3 bases, and 20 bases separated the two germline ends. This CDR3 spans 16 amino acids. The germline V gene encodes CDR1 SEHNR and CDR2 FQNEAQ (reference sequence).

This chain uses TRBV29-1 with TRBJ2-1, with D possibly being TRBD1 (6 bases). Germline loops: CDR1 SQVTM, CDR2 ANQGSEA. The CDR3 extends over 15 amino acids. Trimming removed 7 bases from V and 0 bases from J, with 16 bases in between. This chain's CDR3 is CSGGRKDGSYNEQFF. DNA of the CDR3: TGCAGCGGGGGGCGTAAGGATGGCTCCTACAATGAGCAGTTCTTC.

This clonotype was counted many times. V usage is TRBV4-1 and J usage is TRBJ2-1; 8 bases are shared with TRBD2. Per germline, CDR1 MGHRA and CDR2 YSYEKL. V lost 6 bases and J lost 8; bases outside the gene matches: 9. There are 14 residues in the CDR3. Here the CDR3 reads CASRPSGGFYEQFF. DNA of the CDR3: TGCGCCAGCAGGCCTTCGGGGGGGTTTTATGAGCAGTTCTTC.

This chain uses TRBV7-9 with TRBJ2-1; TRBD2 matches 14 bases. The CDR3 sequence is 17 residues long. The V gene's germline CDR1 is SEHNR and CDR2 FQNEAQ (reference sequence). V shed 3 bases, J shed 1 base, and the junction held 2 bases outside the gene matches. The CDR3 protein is CASSLGLAGVSYNEQFF. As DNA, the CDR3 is TGTGCCAGCAGCTTGGGACTAGCGGGGGTTTCCTACAATGAGCAGTTCTTC. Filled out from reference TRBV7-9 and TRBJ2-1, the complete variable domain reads DTGVSQNPRHKITKRGQNVTFRCDPISEHNRLYWYRQTLGQGPEFLTYFQNEAQLEKSRLLSDRFSAERPKGSFSTLEIQRTEQGDSAMYLCASSLGLAGVSYNEQFFGPGTRLTVL.

This chain's CDR3 is CASSSLAGILQETQYF. The CDR3 DNA reads TGTGCCAGCAGTTCACTAGCGGGGATACTCCAAGAGACCCAGTACTTC. J is TRBJ2-5 and V is TRBV6-2 or TRBV6-3; TRBD2 matches at 10 bases. J lost 1 base, V lost 4 bases, and 6 bases had no gene match. This CDR3 spans 16 amino acids. Germline CDR1 reads MNHEY; CDR2 reads SVGEGT.

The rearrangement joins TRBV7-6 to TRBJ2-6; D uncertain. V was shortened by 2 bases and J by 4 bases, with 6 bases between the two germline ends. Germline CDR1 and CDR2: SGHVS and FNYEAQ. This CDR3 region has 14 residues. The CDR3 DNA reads TGTGCCAGCAGCTTAAAAAGGGGGGCCAACGTCCTGACTTTC. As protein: CASSLKRGANVLTF. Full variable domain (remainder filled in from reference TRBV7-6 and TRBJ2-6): GAGVSQSPRYKVTKRGQDVALRCDPISGHVSLYWYRQALGQGPEFLTYFNYEAQQDKSGLPNDRFSAERPEGSISTLTIQRTEQRDSAMYRCASSLKRGANVLTFGAGSRLTVL.

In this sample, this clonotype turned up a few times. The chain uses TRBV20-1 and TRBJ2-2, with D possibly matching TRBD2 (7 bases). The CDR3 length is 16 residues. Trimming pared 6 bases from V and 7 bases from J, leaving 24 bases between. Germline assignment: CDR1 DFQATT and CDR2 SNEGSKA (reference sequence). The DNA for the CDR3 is TGCAGTGCACATCCCCAGGACGGGGGGCACGGCGGGGAGCTGTTTTTT. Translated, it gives CSAHPQDGGHGGELFF.

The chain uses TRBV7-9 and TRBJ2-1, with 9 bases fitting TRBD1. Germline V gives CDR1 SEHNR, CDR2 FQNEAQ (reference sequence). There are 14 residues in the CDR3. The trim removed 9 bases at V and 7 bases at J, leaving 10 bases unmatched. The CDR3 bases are TGTGCCAGTCCCGGTGACAGGGGGATGAATGAGCAGTTCTTC. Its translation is CASPGDRGMNEQFF.

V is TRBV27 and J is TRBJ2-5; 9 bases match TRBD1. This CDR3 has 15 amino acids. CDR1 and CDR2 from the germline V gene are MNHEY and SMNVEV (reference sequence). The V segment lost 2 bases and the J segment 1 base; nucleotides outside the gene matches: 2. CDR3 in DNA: TGTGCCAGCAGTTTAGGGACAGGGACCCAAGAGACCCAGTACTTC. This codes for CASSLGTGTQETQYF.

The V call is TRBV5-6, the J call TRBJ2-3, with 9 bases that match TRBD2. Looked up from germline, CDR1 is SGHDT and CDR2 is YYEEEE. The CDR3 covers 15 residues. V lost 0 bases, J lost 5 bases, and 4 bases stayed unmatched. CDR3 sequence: CASSLASGVRDTQYF. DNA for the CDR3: TGTGCCAGCAGCTTGGCTAGCGGGGTGAGAGATACGCAGTATTTT.

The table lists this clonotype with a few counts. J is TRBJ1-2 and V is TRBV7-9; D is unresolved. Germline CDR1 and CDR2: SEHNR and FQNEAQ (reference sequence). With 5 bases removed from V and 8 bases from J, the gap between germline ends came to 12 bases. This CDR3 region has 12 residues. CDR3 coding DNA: TGTGCCAGCAGCGTGGCCGCGGGAGGCTACACCTTC. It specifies CASSVAAGGYTF.

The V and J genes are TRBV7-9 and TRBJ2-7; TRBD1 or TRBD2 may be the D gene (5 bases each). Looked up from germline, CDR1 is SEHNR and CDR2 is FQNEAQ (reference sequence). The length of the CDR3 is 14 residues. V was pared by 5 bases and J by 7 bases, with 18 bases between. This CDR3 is CASSPRVGTSEQYF. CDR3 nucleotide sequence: TGTGCCAGCAGCCCTAGAGTCGGGACGAGTGAGCAGTACTTC.

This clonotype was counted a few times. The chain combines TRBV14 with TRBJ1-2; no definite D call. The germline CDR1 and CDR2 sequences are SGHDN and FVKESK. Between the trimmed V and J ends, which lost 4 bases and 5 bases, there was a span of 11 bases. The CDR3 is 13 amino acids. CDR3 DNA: TGTGCCAGCAGCCTTACGACTGATTATGGCTACACCTTC. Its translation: CASSLTTDYGYTF.

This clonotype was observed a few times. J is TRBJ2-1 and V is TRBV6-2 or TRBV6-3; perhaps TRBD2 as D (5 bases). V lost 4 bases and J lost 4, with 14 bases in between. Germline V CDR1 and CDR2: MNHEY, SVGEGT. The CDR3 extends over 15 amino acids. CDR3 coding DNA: TGTGCCAGCAGTTTAGGTAGCGTGTTATACAATGAGCAGTTCTTC. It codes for CASSLGSVLYNEQFF.

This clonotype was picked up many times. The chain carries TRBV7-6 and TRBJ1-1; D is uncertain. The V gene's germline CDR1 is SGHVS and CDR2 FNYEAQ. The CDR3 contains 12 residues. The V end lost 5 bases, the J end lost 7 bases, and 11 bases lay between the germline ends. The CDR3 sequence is CASSVGGREAFF. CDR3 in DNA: TGTGCCAGCAGCGTTGGAGGTCGTGAAGCTTTCTTT.

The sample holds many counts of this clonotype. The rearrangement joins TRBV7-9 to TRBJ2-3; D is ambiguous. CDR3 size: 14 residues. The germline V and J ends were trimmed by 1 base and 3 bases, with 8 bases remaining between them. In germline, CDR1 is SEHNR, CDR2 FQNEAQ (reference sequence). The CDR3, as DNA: TGTGCCAGCAGCTTAGTATCCAAGACAGATACGCAGTATTTT. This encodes CASSLVSKTDTQYF.

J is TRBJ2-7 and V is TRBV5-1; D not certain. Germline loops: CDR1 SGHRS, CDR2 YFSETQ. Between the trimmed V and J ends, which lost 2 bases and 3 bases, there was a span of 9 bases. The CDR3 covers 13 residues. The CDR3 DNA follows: TGCGCCAGCAGCTTCGGAACACTCTACGAGCAGTACTTC. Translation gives CASSFGTLYEQYF.

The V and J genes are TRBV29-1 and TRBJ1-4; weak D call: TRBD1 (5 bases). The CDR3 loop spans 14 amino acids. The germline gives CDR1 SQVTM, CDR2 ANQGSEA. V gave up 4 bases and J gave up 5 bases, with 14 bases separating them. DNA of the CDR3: TGCAGCGTTGTAAAGGCAGGGCTAAATGAAAAACTGTTTTTT. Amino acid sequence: CSVVKAGLNEKLFF.

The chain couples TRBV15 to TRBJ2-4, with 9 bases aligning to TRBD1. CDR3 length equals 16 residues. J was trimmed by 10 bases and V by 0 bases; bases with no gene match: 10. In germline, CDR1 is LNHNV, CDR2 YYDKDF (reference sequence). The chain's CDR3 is CATSRDRGQGLRIQYF. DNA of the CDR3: TGTGCCACCAGCAGAGATAGAGGACAGGGGCTACGGATTCAGTACTTC.

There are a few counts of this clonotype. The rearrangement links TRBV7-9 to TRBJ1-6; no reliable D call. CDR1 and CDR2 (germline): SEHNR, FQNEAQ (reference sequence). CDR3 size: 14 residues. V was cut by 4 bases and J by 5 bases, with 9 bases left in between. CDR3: CASSSGVDNSPLHF. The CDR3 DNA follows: TGTGCCAGCAGCTCTGGGGTAGATAATTCACCCCTCCACTTT.

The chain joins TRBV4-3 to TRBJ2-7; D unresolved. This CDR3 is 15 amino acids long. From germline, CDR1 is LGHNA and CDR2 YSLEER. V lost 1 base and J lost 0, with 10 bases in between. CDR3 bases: TGCGCCAGCAGCCAAGTCGGCTTACCCTCCTACGAGCAGTACTTC. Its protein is CASSQVGLPSYEQYF.

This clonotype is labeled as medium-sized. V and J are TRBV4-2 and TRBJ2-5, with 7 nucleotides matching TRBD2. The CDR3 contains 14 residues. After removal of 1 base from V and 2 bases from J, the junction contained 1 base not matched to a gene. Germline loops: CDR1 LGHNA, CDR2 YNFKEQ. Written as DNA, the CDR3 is TGTGCCAGCAGCCAAGGACTAGCTCAAGAGACCCAGTACTTC. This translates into CASSQGLAQETQYF.